These T cell receptor beta chains were read from a single sample in a study of neurological immune-mediated disorders. TCRdb reprocessed the 5' RACE reads with MiXCR, giving one entry per CDR3 protein. The sample shows roughly 50,000 distinct CDR3 sequences, 25% of them seen only once. The specimen was PBMCs. These receptors all come from a woman in her 70s in good health. CDR3s include the opening cysteine and the closing phenylalanine or tryptophan. A D gene is named only where the DNA matches it firmly. A clone size is listed for some rows: how often the clone was seen (once, few, many), or a class if it is expanded.

V	J	D	size	DNA	CDR3
TRBV24-1	TRBJ2-2	-	-	TGTGCCACCAAAGGGACCCGAGGGGACACCGGGGAGCTGTTTTTT	CATKGTRGDTGELFF
TRBV5-1	TRBJ1-1	-	medium-sized	TGCGCCAGCAGCTTTGGAACAGCGAACACTGAAGCTTTCTTT	CASSFGTANTEAFF
TRBV5-1	TRBJ2-6	-	many	TGCGCCAGCAGCTTGGCTGCGGACAATGGGGCCAACGTCCTGACTTTC	CASSLAADNGANVLTF
TRBV10-3	TRBJ1-2	TRBD1	many	TGTGCCATCAGTGAGGGAGCCGGGACAGCGGTAGGAGGCTACACCTTC	CAISEGAGTAVGGYTF
TRBV7-8	TRBJ2-3	TRBD2	-	TGTGCCAGCAGCCCGAGAGGGGGGACTAGCGGAGTTTATACGCAGTATTTT	CASSPRGGTSGVYTQYF
TRBV6-5	TRBJ1-5	-	-	TGTGCCAGCAGCAAGTCAAGGGGGGATCAGCCCCAGCATTTT	CASSKSRGDQPQHF
TRBV7-2	TRBJ2-7	TRBD1	many	TGTGCCAGCAGCCAGGGGGTCGAGCAGTACTTC	CASSQGVEQYF
TRBV28	TRBJ2-5	-	many	TGTGCCAGCAGTTTAGGCCGGGACGCACAGCCGGAGACCCAGTACTTC	CASSLGRDAQPETQYF
TRBV15	TRBJ2-1	-	medium-sized	TGTGCCACCAGCAGAGTTCGGGGCAATGAGCAGTTCTTC	CATSRVRGNEQFF
TRBV10-2	TRBJ1-2	TRBD1	many	TGCGCCAGCAGCCAGACAGGGAATGGCTACACCTTC	CASSQTGNGYTF
TRBV5-1	TRBJ2-5	-	many	TGCGCCAGCACAGGGGACCAAGAGACCCAGTACTTC	CASTGDQETQYF
TRBV5-1	TRBJ2-3	-	many	TGCGCCAGCAGTCAACGACAGGGCACAGATACGCAGTATTTT	CASSQRQGTDTQYF
TRBV12-3/TRBV12-4	TRBJ2-1	TRBD2	many	TGTGCCAGCAGGAGGACTAGCGGTTACAATGAGCAGTTCTTC	CASRRTSGYNEQFF
TRBV5-6	TRBJ2-1	-	many	TGTGCCAGCAGCCCGGGTGGGGGGAGCCGGTACAATGAGCAGTTCTTC	CASSPGGGSRYNEQFF
TRBV20-1	TRBJ1-5	-	many	TGCAGTGCTAGACCCCCCCACGCTGGGGATCAGCCCCAGCATTTT	CSARPPHAGDQPQHF
TRBV6-6	TRBJ1-5	-	-	TGTGCCAGCAGTTATCCTAGACAGCCCCCCAATCAGCCCCAGCATTTT	CASSYPRQPPNQPQHF
TRBV28	TRBJ2-7	-	many	TGTGCCACCACCCCAACTGACAGACATACCTACGAGCAGTACTTC	CATTPTDRHTYEQYF
TRBV25-1	TRBJ2-3	-	many	TGTGCCAGCAGTGATCTTGTCTGTACGTATTTT	CASSDLVCTYF
TRBV25-1	TRBJ1-1	-	-	TGTGCCAGGGGCGGCGCTGAAGCTTTCTTT	CARGGAEAFF
TRBV10-3	TRBJ2-2	-	many	TGTGCCACTGGTAGGGGGGACACCGGGGAGCTGTTTTTT	CATGRGDTGELFF
TRBV5-1	TRBJ2-2	-	-	TGCGCCAGCAGCGGGCAGGGGAACACCGGGGAGCTGTTTTTT	CASSGQGNTGELFF
TRBV2	TRBJ2-7	-	many	TGTGCCAGCAGTGACTGGCGGGGTATTGACGAGCAGTACTTC	CASSDWRGIDEQYF
TRBV5-6	TRBJ2-2	-	-	TGTGCCAGCAGTCTAAGACTGGGAGGAGGCACCGGGGAGCTGTTTTTT	CASSLRLGGGTGELFF
TRBV6-1	TRBJ1-1	-	many	TGTGCCAGCAGTGAAAACACTGAAGCTTTCTTT	CASSENTEAFF
TRBV6-5	TRBJ2-7	TRBD2	-	TGTGCCAGCAGTTACGCTAGCGGGAGGGCCTACGAGCAGTACTTC	CASSYASGRAYEQYF
TRBV5-1	TRBJ2-3	TRBD2	many	TGCGCCAGCAGCTTACCTGGCGGGAGTTCAGATACGCAGTATTTT	CASSLPGGSSDTQYF
TRBV7-8	TRBJ1-6	-	once	TGTGCCAGCAGCTTAGGGAGAGATAATTCACCCCTCCACTTT	CASSLGRDNSPLHF
TRBV20-1	TRBJ2-1	-	many	TGCAGCGCTCCGGGGGTAGGGAGAGGACCATACAATGAGCAGTTCTTC	CSAPGVGRGPYNEQFF
TRBV6-5	TRBJ2-1	-	once	TGTGCCAGCAGTTACTCTCCCTTCGGGAGATTGGATGAGCAGTTCTTC	CASSYSPFGRLDEQFF
TRBV7-9	TRBJ1-2	-	many	TGTGCCAGCAGCAAACTTAGAAATGATGGCTACACCTTC	CASSKLRNDGYTF
TRBV7-9	TRBJ2-2	-	few	TGTGCCAGCAGCTGGGACTTAAACACCGGGGAGCTGTTTTTT	CASSWDLNTGELFF
TRBV7-2	TRBJ2-5	-	-	TGTGCCAGCAGCCTACGGGCCTCGCAAGAGACCCAGTACTTC	CASSLRASQETQYF
TRBV3-1	TRBJ2-1	TRBD2	many	TGTGCCAGCAGCCAAGAAGGGCGGACTAGTAGCGTCTTC	CASSQEGRTSSVF
TRBV5-1	TRBJ1-1	-	-	TGCGCCAGCAGCTTGACAGGGAGGAACACTGAAGCTTTCTTT	CASSLTGRNTEAFF
TRBV2	TRBJ2-2	-	-	TGTGCCAGCAGTGCAGGGTCCGGGGAGCTGTTTTTT	CASSAGSGELFF
TRBV10-3	TRBJ1-1	TRBD1	many	TGTGCCATCAGTGAGTCGGGACAGGACACTGAAGCTTTCTTT	CAISESGQDTEAFF
TRBV3-1	TRBJ2-6	-	-	TGTGCCAGCAGCCAAGATCACTATGTGGCCAACGTCCTGACTTTC	CASSQDHYVANVLTF
TRBV27	TRBJ1-4	TRBD1	-	TGTGCCAGCAGGAGGGGGCAGGGTAATGAAAAACTGTTTTTT	CASRRGQGNEKLFF
TRBV9	TRBJ1-1	-	-	TGTGCCAGCAGCGTAGGTGGGGCAACTGAAGCTTTCTTT	CASSVGGATEAFF
TRBV28	TRBJ1-2	-	many	TGTGCCAGCAGAGTCGGGGGGCGGCGTGGCTACACCTTC	CASRVGGRRGYTF
TRBV2	TRBJ2-1	-	-	TGTGCCAGCTCTCGGCCGGACGGTAACAATGAGCAGTTCTTC	CASSRPDGNNEQFF
TRBV15	TRBJ1-4	-	-	TGTGCCACCAGCAGAGGGTCCCTGGCAACTAATGAAAAACTGTTTTTT	CATSRGSLATNEKLFF
TRBV5-1	TRBJ2-3	-	many	TGCGCCAGCAGGCGGGTCAGCCGGGATACGCAGTATTTT	CASRRVSRDTQYF
TRBV12-3/TRBV12-4	TRBJ2-3	-	-	TGTGCCAGCAGTTTGCAGGGTGCCTCAGATACGCAGTATTTT	CASSLQGASDTQYF
TRBV27	TRBJ2-2	-	many	TGTGCCAGCAGTCCACTAGCACGAACGAACACCGGGGAGCTGTTTTTT	CASSPLARTNTGELFF
TRBV12-3/TRBV12-4	TRBJ1-2	TRBD1	many	TGTGCCTGCCGACAGGGCCCGAGTAACTATGGCTACACCTTC	CACRQGPSNYGYTF
TRBV7-3	TRBJ1-1	-	few	TGTGCCAGCAGCTTAAGACCGGGGGTGGGCACTGAAGCTTTCTTT	CASSLRPGVGTEAFF
TRBV12-3/TRBV12-4	TRBJ2-7	-	many	TGTGCCAGCAGTTTAAGACAGACCTACGAGCAGTACTTC	CASSLRQTYEQYF
TRBV9	TRBJ1-1	-	many	TGTGCCAGCAGCACCGGACTGTCATCTGAAGCTTTCTTT	CASSTGLSSEAFF
TRBV6-1	TRBJ1-6	-	many	TGTGCCAGCAGTGCAGGCCCGTATAATTCACCCCTCCACTTT	CASSAGPYNSPLHF
TRBV6-1	TRBJ1-2	-	-	TGTGCCAGCAGTCTGTATGGCTACACCTTC	CASSLYGYTF
TRBV12-3/TRBV12-4	TRBJ2-2	TRBD2	-	TGTGCCAGCAGACTAGCGGGGGCGAACACCGGGGAGCTGTTTTTT	CASRLAGANTGELFF
TRBV5-1	TRBJ1-2	-	many	TGCGCCAGCAGCCCCTCTCCGGCATCCGATTACTATGGCTACACCTTC	CASSPSPASDYYGYTF
TRBV21-1	TRBJ2-1	-	-	TGTGCCAGCAGCAAAGCGTCGCGGACACTGGTCGCCTACAATGAGCAGTTCTTC	CASSKASRTLVAYNEQFF
TRBV5-1	TRBJ1-1	TRBD1	few	TGCGCCAGCAGCTTGAGGGGACAGGCGAACACTGAAGCTTTCTTT	CASSLRGQANTEAFF
TRBV5-1	TRBJ2-1	TRBD2	many	TGCGCCAGCAGCTTCCTACTAGCGGCCAATGAGCAGTTCTTC	CASSFLLAANEQFF
TRBV11-2	TRBJ1-2	-	few	TGTGCCAGCAGCCCCCCAGGGGACGATCGTGGCTACACCTTC	CASSPPGDDRGYTF
TRBV7-2	TRBJ1-2	-	many	TGTGCCAGCAGCCCCCGGACCCCAGGGGCGGGGTATGGCTACACCTTC	CASSPRTPGAGYGYTF
TRBV6-2/TRBV6-3	TRBJ2-7	TRBD2	many	TGTGCCAGCAGTTACGGGACTAGCGGGTACTACGAGCAGTACTTC	CASSYGTSGYYEQYF